Described below is a single T cell receptor beta chain sequence and its context. The CDR3 totals 17 residues. The V end lost 2 bases, the J end lost 4 bases, and 20 bases lay between the germline ends. Germline V gene sequence: CDR1 SNHLY, CDR2 FYNNEI. Authors' processing steps: Reference gene primer amplification gave nucleated cell count estimates. TCRdb keeps only in-frame clones here, not all; method: immunoSEQ multiplex PCR. That table is the source of V, J and clone size, and D and trimming were worked out from the DNA. The sample lists tens of thousands of clones, about 85% occurring once. This record belongs to a study of blood T cell repertoires in COVID-19. Overall study context: The cDNA or gDNA used as material had been derived from T cells, B-cell-depleted T cells, or PBMCs.

The sequence was obtained from a human donor in a cohort sampled during active COVID-19. The sequencing sample was made of peripheral blood. The chain has TRBV2 and TRBJ1-2; D might be TRBD1 (6 bases). The CDR3 coding sequence is TGTGCCAGCAGTGAATACGACAGGTATCGGCTTGGCTATGGCTACACCTTC. Encoded protein: CASSEYDRYRLGYGYTF.